The present T cell receptor beta chain was sequenced within a study of shared clonotypes between healthy human individuals. General study points: It was only blood that was sampled, and tissue repertoires likely differ.

In regard to this clone: Its antigen is not known. Other DNA sequences in this specimen translate into the identical CDR3.

Naive CD8 populations comprised CD45RO-negative cells positively selected for CCR7, excluding terminally differentiated effector memory CD45RA+ cells. J gave up 2 bases and V 0 bases, and 1 base lay outside the gene matches. The CDR3 is made up of 16 amino acids. Germline loops: CDR1 MNHNY, CDR2 SVGAGI (reference sequence). Some clones are missing from TCRdb's copy, which holds only in-frame ones; the method was immunoSEQ multiplex PCR. The table lists millions of clones, over 85% of them singletons. The sequence derives from a man aged 18 to 29 in good health. Input material: naive CD8+ T cells sorted from blood. This chain links TRBV6-6 with TRBJ2-3, with 11 nucleotides matching TRBD2. The CDR3 protein is CASSYSGLAATDTQYF. As DNA, the CDR3 is TGTGCCAGCAGTTACTCGGGACTAGCGGCCACAGATACGCAGTATTTT.